This TCR beta chain derives from a study of blood T cell repertoires in COVID-19. Study-wide background: From T cells, B-cell-depleted T cells, or PBMCs came the material, which was cDNA or gDNA.

Authors' data handling: Nucleated cell number was recorded as an estimate derived from reference gene primer amplification. This table comes from immunoSEQ multiplex PCR, and its TCRdb copy is limited to in-frame clones, with some not included. V, J and clone size reflect that table, while D and trimming were determined from the DNA. Of roughly 200,000 clones listed, 80% to 90% were seen once; the top ten hold about a tenth. The CDR3 loop spans 15 amino acids. V was pared by 3 bases and J by 4 bases, with 10 bases of the junction left unmatched. CDR1 is DFQATT, CDR2 SNEGSKA, per germline (reference sequence). Participants, roughly 18 to 90 years old, spanned approximately 26 US areas.

The sample was PBMCs or T cells enriched from blood (not recorded which). The TCR comes from a man aged 18 to 35 with acute COVID-19. The chain is built from TRBV20-1 and TRBJ1-2, with TRBD1 matching over 8 bases. Here the CDR3 DNA reads TGCAGTGCTAGTGGGGTGGGACAGGCTAGCTATGGCTACACCTTC. Encoded protein: CSASGVGQASYGYTF.